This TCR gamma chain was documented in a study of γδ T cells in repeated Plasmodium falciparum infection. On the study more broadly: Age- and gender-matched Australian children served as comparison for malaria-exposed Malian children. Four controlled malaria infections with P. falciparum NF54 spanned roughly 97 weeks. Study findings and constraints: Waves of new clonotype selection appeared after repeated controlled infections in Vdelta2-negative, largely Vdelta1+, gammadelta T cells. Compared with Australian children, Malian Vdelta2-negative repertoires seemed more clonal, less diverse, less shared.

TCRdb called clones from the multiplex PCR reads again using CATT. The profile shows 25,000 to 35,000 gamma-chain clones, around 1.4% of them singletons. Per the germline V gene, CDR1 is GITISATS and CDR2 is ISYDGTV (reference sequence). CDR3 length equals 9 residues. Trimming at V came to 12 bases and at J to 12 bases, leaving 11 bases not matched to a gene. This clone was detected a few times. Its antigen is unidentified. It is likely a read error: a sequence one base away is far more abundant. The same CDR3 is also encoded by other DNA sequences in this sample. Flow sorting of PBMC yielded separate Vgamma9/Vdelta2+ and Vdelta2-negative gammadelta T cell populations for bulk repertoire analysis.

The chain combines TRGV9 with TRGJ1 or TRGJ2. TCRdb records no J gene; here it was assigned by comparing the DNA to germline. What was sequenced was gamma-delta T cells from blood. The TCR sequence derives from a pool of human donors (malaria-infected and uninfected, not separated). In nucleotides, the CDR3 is TGTGCCCTGTATTCCCGGAAACTCTTT. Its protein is CALYSRKLF.